These 20 T cell receptor beta chains originate from one sample sequenced in a study of TIL therapy for anti-PD-1-resistant metastatic lung cancer. Time point noted: pre-treatment sample, taken before nivolumab and TIL therapy. Tumor tissue came from excised metastases, mostly pleural nodules or supraclavicular lymph nodes. The libraries were made with immunoSEQ v3. Sequencing was performed with immunoSEQ multiplex PCR; in TCRdb, only in-frame clones are kept and a portion is missing. Of 45,000 to 60,000 clones listed, about three quarters are singletons. The material sequenced was tumor tissue, taken at baseline. The receptors derive from a person aged 25-85 years with non-small cell lung cancer.

This clone was counted once. This sequence joins TRBV6-6 and TRBJ1-2; D perhaps matches TRBD1 (5 bases). The germline V and J ends were trimmed by 0 bases and 4 bases, with 9 bases remaining between them. This CDR3 has 14 residues. Germline lookup yields CDR1 MNHNY and CDR2 SVGAGI (reference sequence). The CDR3 nucleotides read TGTGCCAGCAGTTACTCGGAGGGGCCCTATGGCTACACCTTC. As protein: CASSYSEGPYGYTF.

The CDR3 nucleotides are TGTGCCAGCAGTGATAGGCGGGACCCCTACGAGCAGTACTTC. Its protein product is CASSDRRDPYEQYF. This chain joins TRBV11-3 and TRBJ2-7, with D possibly matching TRBD2 (6 bases). Germline CDR1 SGHNT, CDR2 YENEEA. There are 14 residues in the CDR3. V gave up 6 bases and J gave up 2 bases, with 14 bases separating them.

This clone was picked up a small number of times. The chain uses TRBV7-2 and TRBJ2-2; D gene ambiguous. Trimming took 5 bases from V and 5 from J, leaving 12 bases between them. The CDR3 is 14 amino acids. Germline CDR1 SGHTA, CDR2 FQGNSA. The CDR3 DNA follows: TGTGCCAGCAGCCCCTTAAGCCGTACCGGGGAGCTGTTTTTT. The encoded protein is CASSPLSRTGELFF.

Worth noting for this clone: Mismatch with germline at one junction end may stem from a read error. This chain connects TRBV7-7 to TRBJ2-2; tentatively, D is TRBD1 (5 bases). The germline CDR1 and CDR2 sequences are SSHAT and FNYEAQ (reference sequence). The CDR3 extends over 16 amino acids. The CDR3 here is CASSLFQGPNTGELFF. The CDR3 DNA reads TGTGCTAGCAGCTTATTTCAGGGCCCGAACACCGGGGAGCTGTTTTTT.

The DNA of the CDR3 is TGCAGCGCCGCCCCGGGACAGGGGGCTGGGGGCTACACCTTC. Protein sequence: CSAAPGQGAGGYTF. J is TRBJ1-2 and V is TRBV29-1; 12 bases are shared with TRBD1. CDR3 length equals 14 residues. Per germline, CDR1 SQVTM and CDR2 ANQGSEA. Germline trimming cut 7 bases from V and 8 bases from J; bases unmatched to any gene: 11.

This chain connects TRBV30 to TRBJ2-3, with D perhaps TRBD1 (6 bases). Germline values: CDR1 GTSNPN, CDR2 SVGIG (reference sequence). V was cut by 3 bases and J by 3 bases, with 13 bases left in between. CDR3 length: 14 residues. CDR3 amino acids: CAWRTGLKTDTQYF. As DNA, the CDR3 is TGTGCCTGGAGAACAGGGTTGAAGACAGATACGCAGTATTTT.

The chain links TRBV7-2 to TRBJ1-1, with TRBD1 matching 7 bases. CDR3 size: 15 residues. V gave up 2 bases and J gave up 5 bases; unmatched junction bases: 8. Germline CDR1 is SGHTA and CDR2 is FQGNSA. Here the CDR3 reads CASSLLQGGGTEAFF. CDR3 DNA: TGTGCCAGCAGCTTACTGCAGGGGGGAGGAACTGAAGCTTTCTTT.

The V gene is TRBV2, the J gene TRBJ1-5; 8 nucleotides align to TRBD1. Germline trimming cut 1 base from V and 5 bases from J; bases unmatched to any gene: 4. The V gene's germline CDR1 is SNHLY and CDR2 FYNNEI. The CDR3 length is 15 residues. CDR3 DNA: TGTGCCAGCAGTGAAGACAGGGGGATCTATCAGCCCCAGCATTTT. It specifies CASSEDRGIYQPQHF.

The chain links TRBV5-4 to TRBJ1-1, with D hard to call. Germline loops: CDR1 SGHNT, CDR2 YYREEE (reference sequence). The length of the CDR3 is 13 residues. The V end was cut by 3 bases, the J end by 0 bases, with 6 bases between. In DNA, the CDR3 is TGTGCCAGCAGCTCCTCACTGAACACTGAAGCTTTCTTT. Its translation: CASSSSLNTEAFF. Filled out from reference TRBV5-4 and TRBJ1-1, the complete variable domain reads ETGVTQSPTHLIKTRGQQVTLRCSSQSGHNTVSWYQQALGQGPQFIFQYYREEENGRGNFPPRFSGLQFPNYSSELNVNALELDDSALYLCASSSSLNTEAFFGQGTRLTVV.

This clone was detected only once. The J gene is TRBJ2-5, the V gene TRBV25-1; D remains unclear. The germline CDR1 and CDR2 sequences are MGHDK and SYGVNS. This CDR3 has 12 amino acids. Between the trimmed V and J ends, which lost 4 bases and 5 bases, there was a span of 8 bases. CDR3: CASSAAGETQYF. The DNA of the CDR3 is TGTGCCAGCAGTGCGGCCGGGGAGACCCAGTACTTC. Looking up the rest from reference TRBV25-1 and TRBJ2-5 gives the full variable domain: EADIYQTPRYLVIGTGKKITLECSQTMGHDKMYWYQQDPGMELHLIHYSYGVNSTEKGDLSSESTVSRIRTEHFPLTLESARPSHTSQYLCASSAAGETQYFGPGTRLLVL.

With respect to this clone: The same CDR3 can be traced to other DNA sequences in this sample. V is TRBV4-2 and J is TRBJ1-2; D gene uncertain. The ends were cut back, 4 bases at V and 2 bases at J, with 11 bases in the middle. This CDR3 is built from 14 residues. Germline V gene data show CDR1 as LGHNA and CDR2 as YNFKEQ. The CDR3 here is CASSPLEGNYGYTF. In nucleotides, the CDR3 is TGTGCCAGCAGCCCATTGGAGGGAAACTATGGCTACACCTTC.

The chain is built from TRBV15 and TRBJ1-1; D is undetermined. V was shortened by 0 bases and J by 2 bases, with 7 bases between the two germline ends. Germline assignment: CDR1 LNHNV and CDR2 YYDKDF (reference sequence). The length of the CDR3 is 14 residues. The CDR3 region is CATSRDLRNTEAFF. CDR3 coding DNA: TGTGCCACCAGCAGAGATCTGCGAAACACTGAAGCTTTCTTT.

The rearrangement uses TRBV11-3 and TRBJ2-1; 7 bases match TRBD2. V gave up 1 base and J gave up 4 bases; unmatched junction bases: 7. Germline CDR1 and CDR2: SGHNT and YENEEA. This CDR3 spans 16 amino acids. The CDR3: CASSLGGGGPYNEQFF. The CDR3 DNA sequence: TGTGCCAGCAGCTTAGGTGGGGGAGGGCCTTACAATGAGCAGTTCTTC.

The rearrangement joins TRBV19 to TRBJ1-4, with 10 bases that match TRBD1. This CDR3 is 13 amino acids long. The J segment lost 5 bases and the V segment lost 6 bases, leaving 0 bases of the junction unmatched. The germline CDR1 and CDR2 sequences are LNHDA and SQIVND (reference sequence). The CDR3 DNA follows: TGTGCCAGTAGGGGACAGGGGAATGAAAAACTGTTTTTT. Its protein is CASRGQGNEKLFF.

This clone was picked up a small number of times. The V call is TRBV29-1, the J call TRBJ2-7; D is perhaps TRBD2 (7 bases). V was pared by 6 bases and J by 1 base, with 16 bases between. Germline CDR1 is SQVTM and CDR2 is ANQGSEA. The CDR3 is 14 amino acids. This CDR3 is CSVATGGSSYEQYF. In nucleotides, the CDR3 is TGCAGCGTGGCAACGGGGGGCAGTTCCTACGAGCAGTACTTC.

The chain carries TRBV5-1 and TRBJ1-1; maybe TRBD1 (5 bases). Trimming removed 5 bases from V and 0 bases from J, with 11 bases in between. The CDR3 sequence is 14 residues long. Looked up from germline, CDR1 is SGHRS and CDR2 is YFSETQ. CDR3 region: CASRIGVLNTEAFF. DNA of the CDR3: TGCGCCAGCAGGATAGGGGTGTTGAACACTGAAGCTTTCTTT.

This sequence joins TRBV6-5 and TRBJ2-7; no reliable D call. The CDR3 spans 14 residues. V was cut by 6 bases and J by 4 bases, with 16 bases left in between. Germline V gene lookup returns CDR1 MNHEY and CDR2 SVGAGI. The CDR3 bases are TGTGCCAGCAGCACCCTTCCGGATCCTTACGAGCAGTACTTC. Translation gives CASSTLPDPYEQYF.

The J gene is TRBJ2-7, the V gene TRBV5-5; no definite D call. V was cut by 0 bases and J by 3 bases, with 7 bases left in between. CDR1 is SGHKS, CDR2 YYEKEE, per germline (reference sequence). The CDR3 contains 13 residues. Here the CDR3 reads CASSLVDGYEQYF. The CDR3 nucleotides read TGTGCCAGCAGCTTGGTAGACGGCTACGAGCAGTACTTC.

This clone was counted a few times. The V call is TRBV10-3, the J call TRBJ2-6; the D gene is possibly TRBD2 (6 bases). This CDR3 contains 17 residues. V was shortened by 4 bases and J by 0 bases, with 13 bases between the two germline ends. CDR1 is ENHRY and CDR2 is SYGVKD in the germline V gene. The CDR3 DNA reads as TGTGCCATCAGTGGACTAGGGCTTAGCTCTGGGGCCAACGTCCTGACTTTC. Amino acids: CAISGLGLSSGANVLTF.

The chain recombines TRBV6-1 with TRBJ2-1, with D unresolved. Trimming pared 4 bases from V and 9 bases from J, leaving 13 bases between. The CDR3 runs to 13 residues. Per germline, CDR1 MNHNS and CDR2 SASEGT. CDR3 sequence reads: CASSAWPGSEQFF. In DNA, the CDR3 is TGTGCCAGCAGTGCGTGGCCTGGCAGTGAGCAGTTCTTC.